The text below deals with one T cell receptor (beta chain). This entry comes from a study of blood T cell repertoires in COVID-19. Overall study context: Samples of COVID-19 (acute and convalescent) were obtained from the United States, Italy and Spain. T cells, B-cell-depleted T cells, or PBMCs provided the cDNA or gDNA that served as material.

There are 15 residues in the CDR3. The V gene's germline CDR1 is SGDLS and CDR2 YYNGEE. With 4 bases removed from V and 9 bases from J, the gap between germline ends came to 17 bases. In the study's own analysis: By means of reference gene primer amplification, nucleated cell counts were estimated. Produced via immunoSEQ multiplex PCR; TCRdb's table is partial and in-frame only. V and J calls and clone size come straight from that table; D and trimming were deduced from the DNA. The table lists 150,000 to 200,000 clones, 88% of them singletons. This TCR was recovered from a human donor in a cohort sampled during active COVID-19. The sample consisted of peripheral blood. The J gene is TRBJ1-6, the V gene TRBV9; D unresolved. In DNA, the CDR3 is TGTGCCAGCAGCCTAGACCCCTTGCCCAGTTCACCCCTCCACTTT. Amino acid sequence: CASSLDPLPSSPLHF. Complete variable domain (other parts from reference TRBV9 and TRBJ1-6): DSGVTQTPKHLITATGQRVTLRCSPRSGDLSVYWYQQSLDQGLQFLIQYYNGEERAKGNILERFSAQQFPDLHSELNLSSLELGDSALYFCASSLDPLPSSPLHFGNGTRLTVT.